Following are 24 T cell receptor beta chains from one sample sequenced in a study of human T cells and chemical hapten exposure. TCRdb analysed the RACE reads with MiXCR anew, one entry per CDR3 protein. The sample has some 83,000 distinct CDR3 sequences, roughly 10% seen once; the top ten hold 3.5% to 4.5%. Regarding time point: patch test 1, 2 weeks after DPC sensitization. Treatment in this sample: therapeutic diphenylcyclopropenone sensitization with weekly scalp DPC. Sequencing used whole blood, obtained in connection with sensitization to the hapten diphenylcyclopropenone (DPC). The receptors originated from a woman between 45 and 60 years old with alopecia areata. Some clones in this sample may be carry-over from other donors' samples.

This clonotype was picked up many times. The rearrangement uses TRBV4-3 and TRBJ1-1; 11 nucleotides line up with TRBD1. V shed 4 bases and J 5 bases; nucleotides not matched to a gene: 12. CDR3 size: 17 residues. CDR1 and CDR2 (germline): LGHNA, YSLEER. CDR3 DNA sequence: TGCGCCAGCAGCCCGAGGGGTGGACAGGGGGCGATAACTGAAGCTTTCTTT. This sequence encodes CASSPRGGQGAITEAFF.

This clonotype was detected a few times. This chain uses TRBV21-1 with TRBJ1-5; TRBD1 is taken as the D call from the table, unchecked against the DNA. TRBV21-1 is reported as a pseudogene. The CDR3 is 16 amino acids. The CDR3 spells CASSARDTVMNQPQHF. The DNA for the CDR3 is TGTGCCAGCAGCGCCCGGGACACCGTGATGAATCAGCCCCAGCATTTT.

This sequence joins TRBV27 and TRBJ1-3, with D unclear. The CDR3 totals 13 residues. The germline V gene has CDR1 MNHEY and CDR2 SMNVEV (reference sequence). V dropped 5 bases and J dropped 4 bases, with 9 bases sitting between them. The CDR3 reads CASSLHLGNTIYF. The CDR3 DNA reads TGTGCCAGCAGTCTACATTTAGGAAACACCATATATTTT.

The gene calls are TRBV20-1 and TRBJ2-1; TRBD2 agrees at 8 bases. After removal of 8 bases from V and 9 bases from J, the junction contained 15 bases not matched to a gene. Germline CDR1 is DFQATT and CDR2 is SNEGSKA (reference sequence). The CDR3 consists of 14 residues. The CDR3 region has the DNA TGCAGTTCATACTCGGGACTAGGATCCAGTGAGCAGTTCTTC. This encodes CSSYSGLGSSEQFF.

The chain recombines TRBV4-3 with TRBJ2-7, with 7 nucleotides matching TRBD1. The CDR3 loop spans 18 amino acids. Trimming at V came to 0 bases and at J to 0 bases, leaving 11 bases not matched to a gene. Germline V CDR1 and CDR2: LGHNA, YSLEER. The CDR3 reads CASSQEWIPGQSSYEQYF. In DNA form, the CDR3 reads TGCGCCAGCAGCCAAGAATGGATTCCGGGACAGAGCTCCTACGAGCAGTACTTC.

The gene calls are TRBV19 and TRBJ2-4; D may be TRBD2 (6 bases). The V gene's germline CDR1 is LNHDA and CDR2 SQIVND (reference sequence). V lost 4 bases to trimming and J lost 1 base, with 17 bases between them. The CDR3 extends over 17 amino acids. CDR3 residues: CASSSPPGGFAKNIQYF. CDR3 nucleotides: TGTGCCAGTAGTAGCCCACCCGGGGGTTTTGCCAAAAACATTCAGTACTTC.

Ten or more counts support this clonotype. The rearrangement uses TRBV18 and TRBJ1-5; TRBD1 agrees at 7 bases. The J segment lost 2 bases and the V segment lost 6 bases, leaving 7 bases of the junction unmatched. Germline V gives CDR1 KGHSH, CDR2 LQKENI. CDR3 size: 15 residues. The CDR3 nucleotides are TGTGCCAGCTCTCCAGACAGGGATGGCAATCAGCCCCAGCATTTT. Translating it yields CASSPDRDGNQPQHF.

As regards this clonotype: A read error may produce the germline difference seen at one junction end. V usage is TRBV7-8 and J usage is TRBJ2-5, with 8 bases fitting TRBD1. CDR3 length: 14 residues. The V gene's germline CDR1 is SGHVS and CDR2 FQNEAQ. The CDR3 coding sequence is TGTGCCAGCAGTTTAGACAGGGGATCGGAGGCCCAGTACTTC. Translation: CASSLDRGSEAQYF.

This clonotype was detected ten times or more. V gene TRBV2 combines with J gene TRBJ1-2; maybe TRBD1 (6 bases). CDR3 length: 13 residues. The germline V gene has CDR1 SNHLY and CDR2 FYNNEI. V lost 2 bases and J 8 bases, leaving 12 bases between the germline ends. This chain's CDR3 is CASSEQRQEGYTF. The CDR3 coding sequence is TGTGCCAGCAGTGAACAAAGACAGGAAGGCTACACCTTC.

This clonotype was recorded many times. In nucleotides, the CDR3 is TGTGCCAGCTCCGGTGGGGGCGATGAAAAACTGTTTTTT. The encoded protein is CASSGGGDEKLFF. The chain has TRBV18 and TRBJ1-4, with D possibly matching TRBD1 (6 bases). Germline V gene data show CDR1 as KGHSH and CDR2 as LQKENI. V was clipped by 6 bases and J by 6 bases, with 11 bases between them. The CDR3 contains 13 residues.

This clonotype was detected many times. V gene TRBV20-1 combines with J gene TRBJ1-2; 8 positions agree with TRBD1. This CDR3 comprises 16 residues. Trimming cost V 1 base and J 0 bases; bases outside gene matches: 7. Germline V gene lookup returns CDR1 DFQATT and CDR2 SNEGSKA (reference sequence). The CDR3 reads CSARVTGGESNYGYTF. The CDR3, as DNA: TGCAGTGCTAGAGTAACAGGGGGTGAATCTAACTATGGCTACACCTTC.

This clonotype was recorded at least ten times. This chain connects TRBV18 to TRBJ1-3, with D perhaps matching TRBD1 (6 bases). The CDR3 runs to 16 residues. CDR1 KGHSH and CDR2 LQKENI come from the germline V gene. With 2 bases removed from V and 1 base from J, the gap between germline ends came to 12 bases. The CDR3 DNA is TGTGCCAGCTCACCAGTTGGACAGAAATCTGGAAACACCATATATTTT. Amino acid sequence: CASSPVGQKSGNTIYF.

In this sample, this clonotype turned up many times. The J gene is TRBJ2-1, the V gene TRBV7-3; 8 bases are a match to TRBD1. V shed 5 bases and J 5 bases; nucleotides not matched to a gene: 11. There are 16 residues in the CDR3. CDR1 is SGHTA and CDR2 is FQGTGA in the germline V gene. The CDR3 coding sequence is TGTGCCAGCAGCCCAGGGGGCGGTCGAGGGCACAATGAGCAGTTCTTC. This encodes CASSPGGGRGHNEQFF. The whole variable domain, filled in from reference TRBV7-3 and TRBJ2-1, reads GAGVSQTPSNKVTEKGKYVELRCDPISGHTALYWYRQSLGQGPEFLIYFQGTGAADDSGLPNDRFFAVRPEGSVSTLKIQRTERGDSAVYLCASSPGGGRGHNEQFFGPGTRLTVL.

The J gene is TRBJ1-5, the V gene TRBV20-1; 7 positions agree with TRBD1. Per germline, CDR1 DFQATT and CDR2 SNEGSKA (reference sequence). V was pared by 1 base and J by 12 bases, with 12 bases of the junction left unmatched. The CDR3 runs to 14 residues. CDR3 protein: CSARGVVGQGVQHF. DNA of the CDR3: TGCAGTGCTAGAGGAGTTGTCGGGCAGGGGGTCCAGCATTTT.

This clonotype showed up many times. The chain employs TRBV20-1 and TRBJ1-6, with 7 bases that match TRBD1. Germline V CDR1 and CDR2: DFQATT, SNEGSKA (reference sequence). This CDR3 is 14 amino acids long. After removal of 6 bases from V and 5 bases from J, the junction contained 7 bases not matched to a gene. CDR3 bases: TGCAGTGCCCAAACAGGGGTAAATAATTCACCCCTCCACTTT. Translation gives CSAQTGVNNSPLHF.

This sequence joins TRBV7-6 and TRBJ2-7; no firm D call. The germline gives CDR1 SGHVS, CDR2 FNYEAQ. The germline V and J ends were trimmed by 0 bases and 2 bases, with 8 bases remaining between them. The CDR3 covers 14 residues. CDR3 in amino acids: CASSLAMTTYEQYF. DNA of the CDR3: TGTGCCAGCAGCTTAGCGATGACAACCTACGAGCAGTACTTC.

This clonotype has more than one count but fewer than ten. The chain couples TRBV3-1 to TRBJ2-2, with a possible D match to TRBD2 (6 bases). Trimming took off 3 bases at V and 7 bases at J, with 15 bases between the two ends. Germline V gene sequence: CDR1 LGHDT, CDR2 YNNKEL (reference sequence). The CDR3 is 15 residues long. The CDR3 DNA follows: TGTGCCAGCAGCCAGGGGGACTCCCCGGTCGGGGAGCTGTTTTTT. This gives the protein CASSQGDSPVGELFF.

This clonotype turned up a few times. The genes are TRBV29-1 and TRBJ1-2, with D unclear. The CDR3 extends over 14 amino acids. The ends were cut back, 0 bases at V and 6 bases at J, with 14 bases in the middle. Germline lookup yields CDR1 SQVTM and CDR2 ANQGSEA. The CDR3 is CSVEEPGQRDGYTF. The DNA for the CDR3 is TGCAGCGTTGAAGAACCCGGGCAGAGGGATGGCTACACCTTC.

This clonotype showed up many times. The CDR3 here is CASSQTARDRVSPLHF. The CDR3 DNA reads TGTGCCAGCAGTCAGACCGCCCGGGACAGGGTTTCACCCCTCCACTTT. This chain links TRBV27 with TRBJ1-6; 9 bases are a match to TRBD1. Unmatched junction bases numbered 11, after V lost 5 bases and J lost 9 bases. The germline V gene encodes CDR1 MNHEY and CDR2 SMNVEV (reference sequence). CDR3 size: 16 residues.

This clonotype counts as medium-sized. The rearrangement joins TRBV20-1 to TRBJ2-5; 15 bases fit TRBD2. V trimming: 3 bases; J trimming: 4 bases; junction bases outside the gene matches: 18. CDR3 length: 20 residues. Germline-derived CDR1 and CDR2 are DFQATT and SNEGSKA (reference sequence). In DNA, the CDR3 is TGCAGTGCTAGTGCCCAGCCGGGACTAGCGGGAGGAGGACGAGCAGAGACCCAGTACTTC. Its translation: CSASAQPGLAGGGRAETQYF.

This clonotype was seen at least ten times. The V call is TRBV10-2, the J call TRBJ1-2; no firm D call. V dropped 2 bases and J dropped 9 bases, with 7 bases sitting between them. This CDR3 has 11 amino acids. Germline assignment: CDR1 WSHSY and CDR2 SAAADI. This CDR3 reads CASSEEDRYTF. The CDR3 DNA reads TGCGCCAGCAGTGAGGAGGATCGCTACACCTTC.

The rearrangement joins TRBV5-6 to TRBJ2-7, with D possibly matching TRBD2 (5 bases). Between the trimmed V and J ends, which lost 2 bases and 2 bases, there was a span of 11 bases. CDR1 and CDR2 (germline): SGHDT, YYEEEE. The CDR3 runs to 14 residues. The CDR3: CASSFAGITYEQYF. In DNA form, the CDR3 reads TGTGCCAGCAGCTTCGCGGGTATCACCTACGAGCAGTACTTC. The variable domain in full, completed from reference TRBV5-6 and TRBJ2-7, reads DAGVTQSPTHLIKTRGQQVTLRCSPKSGHDTVSWYQQALGQGPQFIFQYYEEEERQRGNFPDRFSGHQFPNYSSELNVNALLLGDSALYLCASSFAGITYEQYFGPGTRLTVT.

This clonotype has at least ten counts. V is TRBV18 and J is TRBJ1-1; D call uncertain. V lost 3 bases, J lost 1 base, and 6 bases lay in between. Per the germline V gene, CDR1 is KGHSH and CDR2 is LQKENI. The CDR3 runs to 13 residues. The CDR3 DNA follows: TGTGCCAGCTCACCGTTCCCGAACACTGAAGCTTTCTTT. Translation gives CASSPFPNTEAFF.

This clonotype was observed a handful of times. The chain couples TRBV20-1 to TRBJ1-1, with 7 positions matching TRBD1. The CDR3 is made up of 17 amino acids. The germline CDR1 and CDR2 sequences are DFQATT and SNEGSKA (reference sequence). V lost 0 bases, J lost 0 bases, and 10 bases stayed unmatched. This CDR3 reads CSARDYSATGLNTEAFF. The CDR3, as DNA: TGCAGTGCTAGAGATTATTCGGCGACAGGGCTGAACACTGAAGCTTTCTTT.